The rows below give T cell receptor beta chains drawn from one sample of a study of blood T cell repertoires in COVID-19. This table comes from immunoSEQ multiplex PCR, and its TCRdb copy is limited to in-frame clones, with some not included. The sample lists around 40,000 clones, around 83% occurring once. Input material: peripheral blood. The receptors derive from a human donor in a cohort sampled during active COVID-19. Both conserved end residues are part of each CDR3. The D gene is left open where the match is weak. Clone size is stated in some rows and not others, as once, few, many or a class when expanded.

D	J	size	V	CDR3	DNA
-	TRBJ2-4	-	TRBV5-1	CASSGGLAKNIQYF	TGCGCCAGCAGCGGGGGGTTAGCCAAAAACATTCAGTACTTC
-	TRBJ2-3	-	TRBV9	CASSVGQRLDTQYF	TGTGCCAGCAGCGTAGGCCAGAGGTTGGATACGCAGTATTTT
TRBD2	TRBJ2-1	-	TRBV2	CASMSGGAEGQQFF	TGTGCCAGCATGAGCGGGGGGGCCGAGGGGCAGCAGTTCTTC
-	TRBJ1-5	-	TRBV19	CASSIRGIGNQPQHF	TGTGCCAGTAGTATTCGCGGGATTGGCAATCAGCCCCAGCATTTT
TRBD1	TRBJ2-5	-	TRBV5-1	CASSSGTGRGETQYF	TGCGCCAGCAGCTCGGGGACAGGGAGGGGAGAGACCCAGTACTTC
TRBD2	TRBJ2-5	-	TRBV5-6	CASSTPRGGETQYF	TGTGCCAGCAGTACCCCTCGCGGGGGAGAGACCCAGTACTTC
TRBD1	TRBJ2-5	-	TRBV12-3/TRBV12-4	CASSLGQVGKYF	TGTGCCAGCAGCCTGGGACAGGTGGGCAAATACTTC
-	TRBJ1-5	-	TRBV2	CAGGVSPGQPQHF	TGTGCCGGGGGGGTGTCCCCCGGGCAGCCCCAGCATTTT
-	TRBJ1-1	-	TRBV11-2	CASSLDLTGAGIAFF	TGTGCCAGCAGCTTAGACTTGACAGGAGCGGGAATAGCTTTCTTT
-	TRBJ2-2	-	TRBV5-1	CASRNSDLTGELFF	TGCGCCAGCAGGAACAGTGACCTAACCGGGGAGCTGTTTTTT
-	TRBJ1-1	-	TRBV6-6	CASSYGPAGNTEAFF	TGTGCCAGCAGTTACGGGCCAGCTGGGAACACTGAAGCTTTCTTT
TRBD2	TRBJ2-1	-	TRBV29-1	CSVEASGGLYNEQFF	TGCAGCGTTGAAGCCAGCGGGGGGCTCTACAATGAGCAGTTCTTC
TRBD2	TRBJ2-1	-	TRBV7-3	CASSLRALAGTYNEQFF	TGTGCCAGCAGCTTAAGGGCCCTAGCGGGGACCTACAATGAGCAGTTCTTC
TRBD2	TRBJ2-5	-	TRBV7-9	CASSFTSSGQETQYF	TGTGCCAGCAGCTTTACGTCTAGCGGACAAGAGACCCAGTACTTC
-	TRBJ2-6	-	TRBV29-1	CSVGGGPGANVLTF	TGCAGCGTTGGAGGAGGACCTGGGGCCAACGTCCTGACTTTC
-	TRBJ1-3	-	TRBV9	CASSVGPDIGNTIYF	TGTGCCAGCAGCGTAGGTCCAGACATCGGAAACACCATATATTTT
TRBD2	TRBJ2-5	-	TRBV27	CARGGSPRGGVETQYF	TGTGCCAGAGGAGGCTCTCCCCGGGGGGGGGTGGAGACCCAGTACTTC
-	TRBJ2-7	once	TRBV5-1	CASSLVTGTGYEQYF	TGCGCCAGCAGCTTGGTTACGGGAACGGGCTACGAGCAGTACTTC
-	TRBJ2-1	-	TRBV29-1	CSVLGGRVYNEQFF	TGCAGCGTTTTGGGGGGGCGGGTCTACAATGAGCAGTTCTTC
-	TRBJ1-2	-	TRBV7-9	CASSLGRGDYGYTF	TGTGCCAGCAGCCTGGGGAGGGGAGACTATGGCTACACCTTC
-	TRBJ1-3	-	TRBV7-6	CASKSGAGNTIYF	TGTGCCAGCAAGTCGGGAGCGGGAAACACCATATATTTT
-	TRBJ1-3	once	TRBV18	CASSQGDSGNTIYF	TGTGCCAGCTCACAGGGGGACTCTGGAAACACCATATATTTT
-	TRBJ1-1	-	TRBV6-5	CASSYSIRGRSTEAFF	TGTGCCAGCAGTTACTCGATCAGGGGAAGAAGCACTGAAGCTTTCTTT
TRBD1	TRBJ2-2	-	TRBV29-1	CSVVSRAGGTGELFF	TGCAGCGTTGTGAGCCGGGCAGGGGGCACCGGGGAGCTGTTTTTT
TRBD1	TRBJ2-4	-	TRBV18	CASSPGTGGAVGKNIQYF	TGTGCCAGCTCACCCGGGACAGGGGGCGCGGTGGGTAAAAACATTCAGTACTTC
TRBD1	TRBJ1-4	few	TRBV9	CASSAGQGHAPDEKLFF	TGTGCCAGCAGCGCGGGACAGGGACACGCCCCGGATGAAAAACTGTTTTTT
-	TRBJ2-4	-	TRBV2	CASSAELAKNIQYF	TGTGCCAGCAGTGCCGAGCTAGCCAAAAACATTCAGTACTTC
TRBD2	TRBJ2-3	-	TRBV18	CASSPGTSGRTDTQYF	TGTGCCAGCTCACCAGGGACTAGCGGGCGCACAGATACGCAGTATTTT
TRBD1	TRBJ1-6	-	TRBV18	CASSLSGQNSPLHF	TGTGCCAGCTCACTCTCGGGACAGAATTCACCCCTCCACTTT
TRBD1	TRBJ2-2	-	TRBV3-1/TRBV3-2	CASSQRRTGGLTGELFF	TGTGCCAGCAGCCAAAGGCGGACAGGGGGCCTCACCGGGGAGCTGTTTTTT
TRBD2	TRBJ2-1	-	TRBV27	CASSPPGLAGGRGLNEQFF	TGTGCCAGCAGCCCTCCGGGACTAGCGGGGGGCCGGGGCTTAAATGAGCAGTTCTTC
-	TRBJ1-2	-	TRBV2	CASSQDSYGYTF	TGTGCCAGCTCTCAGGACAGCTATGGCTACACCTTC
TRBD1	TRBJ1-6	-	TRBV6-6	CASSQGDRGNSPLHF	TGTGCCAGCAGTCAGGGGGACAGGGGGAATTCACCCCTCCACTTT
-	TRBJ2-7	once	TRBV12-5	CASGLGTAYEQYF	TGTGCTAGTGGTTTGGGGACAGCCTACGAGCAGTACTTC
-	TRBJ1-2	-	TRBV19	CASSVSGYGYTF	TGTGCCAGTAGTGTGTCAGGGTATGGCTACACCTTC
TRBD1	TRBJ1-2	-	TRBV6-5	CASTLGDRVDGYTF	TGTGCCAGCACCCTAGGGGACAGGGTCGATGGCTACACCTTC
TRBD2	TRBJ2-7	-	TRBV11-2	CASSLGWRGAYEQYF	TGTGCCAGCAGCTTAGGGTGGCGGGGGGCGTACGAGCAGTACTTC
TRBD1	TRBJ1-1	-	TRBV10-2	CASSDSGGGKNTEAFF	TGCGCCAGCAGTGATTCAGGGGGCGGGAAGAACACTGAAGCTTTCTTT
TRBD2	TRBJ2-3	-	TRBV3-1/TRBV3-2	CASSRSRGGLQGTQYF	TGTGCCAGCAGCCGTTCGCGGGGGGGCCTTCAGGGAACGCAGTATTTT
-	TRBJ1-6	few	TRBV4-1	CASSQADRERSPLHF	TGCGCCAGCAGCCAAGCTGACCGGGAGCGTTCACCCCTCCACTTT
TRBD1	TRBJ1-1	once	TRBV18	CASSQPGQAEAFF	TGTGCCAGCTCACAACCGGGACAGGCTGAAGCTTTCTTT
-	TRBJ2-3	-	TRBV27	CASSDVARSTDTQYF	TGTGCCAGCAGTGATGTGGCCAGGAGCACAGATACGCAGTATTTT
TRBD2	TRBJ2-1	few	TRBV7-9	CASSLALTSGGSPYNEQFF	TGTGCCAGCAGCTTAGCGCTGACTAGCGGGGGGTCCCCCTACAATGAGCAGTTCTTC
-	TRBJ1-2	-	TRBV5-1	CASSSQGSAYGYTF	TGCGCCAGCAGCTCCCAGGGTTCAGCCTATGGCTACACCTTC
-	TRBJ2-3	-	TRBV16	CASSQSDFDTQYF	TGTGCCAGCAGCCAATCGGACTTCGATACGCAGTATTTT
-	TRBJ1-2	-	TRBV5-5	CASSLDGRGGYGYTF	TGTGCCAGCAGCTTGGACGGCAGGGGAGGGTATGGCTACACCTTC
-	TRBJ1-3	-	TRBV7-2	CASSLRRGSPGNTIYF	TGTGCCAGCAGCTTACGGCGGGGTTCCCCTGGAAACACCATATATTTT
TRBD1	TRBJ1-6	-	TRBV7-2	CASSLVADRGSSPLHF	TGTGCCAGCAGCTTAGTAGCCGACAGGGGTAGTTCACCCCTCCACTTT
TRBD1	TRBJ1-1	once	TRBV19	CASSRNRGAFTEAFF	TGTGCCAGTAGTAGGAACAGGGGTGCGTTCACTGAAGCTTTCTTT